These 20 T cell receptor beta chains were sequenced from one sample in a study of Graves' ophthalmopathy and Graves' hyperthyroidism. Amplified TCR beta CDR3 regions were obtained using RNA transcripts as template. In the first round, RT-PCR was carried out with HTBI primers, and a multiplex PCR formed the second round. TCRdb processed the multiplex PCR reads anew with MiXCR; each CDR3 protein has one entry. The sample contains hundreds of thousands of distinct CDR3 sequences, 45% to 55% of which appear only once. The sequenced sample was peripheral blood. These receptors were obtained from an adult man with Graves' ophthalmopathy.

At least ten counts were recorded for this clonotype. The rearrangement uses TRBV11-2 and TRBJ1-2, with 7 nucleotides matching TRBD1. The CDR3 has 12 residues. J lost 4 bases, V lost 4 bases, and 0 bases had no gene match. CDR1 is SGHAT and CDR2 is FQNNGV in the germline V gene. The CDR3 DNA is TGTGCCAGCAGCTCAGGGGGCTATGGCTACACCTTC. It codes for CASSSGGYGYTF.

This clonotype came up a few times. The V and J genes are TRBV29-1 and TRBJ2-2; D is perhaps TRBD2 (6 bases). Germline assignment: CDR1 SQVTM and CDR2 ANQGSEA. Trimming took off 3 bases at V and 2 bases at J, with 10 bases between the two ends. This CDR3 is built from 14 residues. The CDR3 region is CSVEGRGNTGELFF. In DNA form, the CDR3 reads TGCAGCGTTGAGGGGCGGGGTAACACCGGGGAGCTGTTTTTT.

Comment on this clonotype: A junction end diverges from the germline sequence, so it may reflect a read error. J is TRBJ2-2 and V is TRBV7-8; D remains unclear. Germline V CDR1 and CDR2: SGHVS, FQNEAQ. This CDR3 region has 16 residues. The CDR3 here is CASSLAFSVNTGELFF. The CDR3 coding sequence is TGCGCCAGCAGCTTGGCCTTTTCGGTGAACACCGGGGAGCTGTTTTTT. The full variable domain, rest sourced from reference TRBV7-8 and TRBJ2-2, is GAGVSQSPRYKVAKRGQDVALRCDPISGHVSLFWYQQALGQGPEFLTYFQNEAQLDKSGLPSDRFFAERPEGSVSTLKIQRTQQEDSAVYLCASSLAFSVNTGELFFGEGSRLTVL.

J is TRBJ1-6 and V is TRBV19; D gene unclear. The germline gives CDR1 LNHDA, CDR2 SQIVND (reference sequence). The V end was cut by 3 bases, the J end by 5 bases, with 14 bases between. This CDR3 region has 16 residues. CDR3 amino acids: CASSIGRGPNNSPLHF. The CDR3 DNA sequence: TGTGCCAGTAGTATCGGACGAGGGCCCAATAATTCACCCCTCCACTTT.

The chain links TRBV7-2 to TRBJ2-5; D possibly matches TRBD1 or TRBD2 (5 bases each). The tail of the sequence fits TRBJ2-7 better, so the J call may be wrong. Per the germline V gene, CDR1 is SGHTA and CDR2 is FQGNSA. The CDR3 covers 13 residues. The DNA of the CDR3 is TGTGCCAGCAGCTCTCTGAGGGGCTACGAGCAGTACTTC. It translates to CASSSLRGYEQYF.

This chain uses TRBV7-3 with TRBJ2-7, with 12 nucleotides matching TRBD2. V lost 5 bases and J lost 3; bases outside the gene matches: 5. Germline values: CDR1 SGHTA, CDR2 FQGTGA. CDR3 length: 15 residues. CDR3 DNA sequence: TGTGCCAGCAGCCTAGCGGGGGGGCCGGGCTACGAGCAGTACTTC. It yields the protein CASSLAGGPGYEQYF.

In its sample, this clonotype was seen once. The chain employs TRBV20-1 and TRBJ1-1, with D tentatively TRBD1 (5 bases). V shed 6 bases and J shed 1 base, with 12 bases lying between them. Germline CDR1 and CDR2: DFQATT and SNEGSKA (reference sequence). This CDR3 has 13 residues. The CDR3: CSADTGSNTEAFF. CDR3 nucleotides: TGCAGTGCGGACACGGGGTCGAACACTGAAGCTTTCTTT.

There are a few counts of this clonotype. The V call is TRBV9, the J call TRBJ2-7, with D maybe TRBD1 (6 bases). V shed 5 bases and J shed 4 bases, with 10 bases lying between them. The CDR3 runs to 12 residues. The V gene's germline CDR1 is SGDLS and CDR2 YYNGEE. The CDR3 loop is CASSYTGYEQYF. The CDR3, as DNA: TGTGCCAGCAGTTACACAGGGTACGAGCAGTACTTC.

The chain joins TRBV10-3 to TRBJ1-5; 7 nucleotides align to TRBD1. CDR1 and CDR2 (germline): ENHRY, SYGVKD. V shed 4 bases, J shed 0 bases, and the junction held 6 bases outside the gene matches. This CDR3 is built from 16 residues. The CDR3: CAISAGTVYSNQPQHF. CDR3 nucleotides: TGTGCCATCAGTGCGGGGACAGTCTATAGCAATCAGCCCCAGCATTTT.

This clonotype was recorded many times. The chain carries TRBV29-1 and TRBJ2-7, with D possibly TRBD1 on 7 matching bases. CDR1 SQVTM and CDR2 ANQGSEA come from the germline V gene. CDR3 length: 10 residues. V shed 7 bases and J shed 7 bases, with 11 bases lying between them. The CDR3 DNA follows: TGCAGCGCCGGGGGACAGGAGCAGTACTTC. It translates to CSAGGQEQYF.

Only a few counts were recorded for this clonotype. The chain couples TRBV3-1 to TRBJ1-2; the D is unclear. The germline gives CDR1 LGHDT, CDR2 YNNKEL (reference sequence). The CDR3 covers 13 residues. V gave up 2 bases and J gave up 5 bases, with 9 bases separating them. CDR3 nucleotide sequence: TGTGCCAGCAGCCAAAGGGAGGTATATGGCTACACCTTC. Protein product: CASSQREVYGYTF.

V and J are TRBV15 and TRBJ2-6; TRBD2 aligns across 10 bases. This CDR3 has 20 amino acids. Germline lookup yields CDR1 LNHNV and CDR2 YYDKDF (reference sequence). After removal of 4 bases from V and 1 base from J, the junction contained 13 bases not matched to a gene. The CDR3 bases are TGTGCCACCAGCACTTCGGGACTAGCGTGGAGGGAATCTGGGGCCAACGTCCTGACTTTC. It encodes CATSTSGLAWRESGANVLTF.

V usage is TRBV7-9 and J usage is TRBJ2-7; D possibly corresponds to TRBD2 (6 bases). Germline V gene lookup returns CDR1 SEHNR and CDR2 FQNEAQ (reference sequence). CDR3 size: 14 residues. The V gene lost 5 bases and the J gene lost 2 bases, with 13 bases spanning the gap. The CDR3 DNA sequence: TGTGCCAGCAGCCAGCCCGGGGGTCCCTACGAGCAGTACTTC. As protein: CASSQPGGPYEQYF.

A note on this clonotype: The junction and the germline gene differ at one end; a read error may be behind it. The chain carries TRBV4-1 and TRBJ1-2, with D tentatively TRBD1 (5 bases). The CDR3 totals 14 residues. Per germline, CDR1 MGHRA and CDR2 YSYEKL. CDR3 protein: CASSGDHPSAGYTF. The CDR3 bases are TGTGCCAGCAGTGGGGACCACCCTTCTGCTGGCTACACCTTC.

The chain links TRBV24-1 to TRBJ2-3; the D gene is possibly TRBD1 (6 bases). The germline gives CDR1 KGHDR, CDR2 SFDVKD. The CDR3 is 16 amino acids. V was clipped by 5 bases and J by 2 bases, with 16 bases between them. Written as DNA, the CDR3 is TGTGCCACCAGTGGGTCCTCCGAGGGGGTCACAGATACGCAGTATTTT. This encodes CATSGSSEGVTDTQYF.

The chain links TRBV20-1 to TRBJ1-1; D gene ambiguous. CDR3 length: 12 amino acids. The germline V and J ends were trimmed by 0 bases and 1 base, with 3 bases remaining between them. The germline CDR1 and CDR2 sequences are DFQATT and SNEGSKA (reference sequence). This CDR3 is CSARDGNTEAFF. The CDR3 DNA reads TGCAGTGCTAGAGACGGGAACACTGAAGCTTTCTTT.

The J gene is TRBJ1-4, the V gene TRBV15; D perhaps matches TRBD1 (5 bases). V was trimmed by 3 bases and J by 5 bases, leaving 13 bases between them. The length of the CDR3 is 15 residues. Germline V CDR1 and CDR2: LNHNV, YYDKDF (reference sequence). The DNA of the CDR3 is TGTGCCACCAGCAGCGGACACTCCTACAATGAAAAACTGTTTTTT. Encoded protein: CATSSGHSYNEKLFF.

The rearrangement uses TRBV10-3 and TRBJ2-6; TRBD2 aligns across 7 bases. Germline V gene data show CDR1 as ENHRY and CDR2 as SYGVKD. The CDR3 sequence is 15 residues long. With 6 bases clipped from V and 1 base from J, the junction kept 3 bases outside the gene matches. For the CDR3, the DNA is TGTGCCATCAGCGCCGGGGGGTCTGGGGCCAACGTCCTGACTTTC. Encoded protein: CAISAGGSGANVLTF.

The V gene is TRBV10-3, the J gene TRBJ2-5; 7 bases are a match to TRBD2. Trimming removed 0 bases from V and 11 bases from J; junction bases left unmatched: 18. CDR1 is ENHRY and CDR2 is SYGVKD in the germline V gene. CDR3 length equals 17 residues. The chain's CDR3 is CAISESVLSGVTDTQYF. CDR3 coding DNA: TGTGCCATCAGTGAGTCGGTGCTAAGCGGGGTGACAGATACGCAGTACTTC.

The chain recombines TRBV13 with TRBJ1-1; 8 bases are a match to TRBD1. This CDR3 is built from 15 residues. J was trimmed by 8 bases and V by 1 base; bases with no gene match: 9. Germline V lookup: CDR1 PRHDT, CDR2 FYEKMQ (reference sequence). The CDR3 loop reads CASSLVVTGDGEAFF. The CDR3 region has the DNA TGTGCCAGCAGCTTAGTCGTGACAGGGGATGGCGAAGCTTTCTTT.